This TCR beta chain was found in a study of blood T cell repertoires in COVID-19. Looking at the study overall: From T cells, B-cell-depleted T cells, or PBMCs came the material, which was cDNA or gDNA.

Per germline, CDR1 SGDLS and CDR2 YYNGEE. This CDR3 region has 14 residues. V shed 3 bases and J shed 6 bases, with 12 bases lying between them. Clinical history as reported by participants underpinned cohort assignment. Per the study methods: Reference gene primer amplification yielded estimated nucleated cell counts. TCRdb's copy holds only in-frame clones and misses some; the assay was immunoSEQ multiplex PCR. From that table come the V and J calls and clone size; the DNA was used to work out D and trimming. The table has around 230,000 clones, about 91% seen once. Sequencing was performed on PBMCs or T cells enriched from blood (not recorded which). The chain couples TRBV9 to TRBJ1-4; D is undetermined. The clonotype was recovered from a woman aged 35 to 49 with acute COVID-19. The CDR3 nucleotides are TGTGCCAGCAGCGCCGTCTTGGAGGATGAAAAACTGTTTTTT. Translating it yields CASSAVLEDEKLFF. Full variable domain (outside the CDR3, taken from reference TRBV9 and TRBJ1-4): DSGVTQTPKHLITATGQRVTLRCSPRSGDLSVYWYQQSLDQGLQFLIQYYNGEERAKGNILERFSAQQFPDLHSELNLSSLELGDSALYFCASSAVLEDEKLFFGSGTQLSVL.